Listed below are T cell receptor beta chains from one sample, sequenced in a study of shared T cell receptors in the human thymus. Sequencing was performed with immunoSEQ multiplex PCR; in TCRdb, only in-frame clones are kept and a portion is missing. The sample records about 730,000 clones, approximately 85% being singletons. The data were also submitted as part of a second study, on human thymus T cells.

The sample was thymocytes. Every receptor here comes from a girl under three years old with a congenital heart defect. The CDR3 runs from the conserved cysteine through the conserved F or W. The order of the fields is J gene, clone size, V gene, D gene, CDR3 DNA, CDR3 protein. D genes are given only for firm matches. Some rows mark clone size as missing; the rest say once, few, many or name a class of expanded clone.

TRBJ2-7	.	TRBV10-3	TRBD1	TGTGCCATCAGGGAAGCCGGGACAGGGTACTTC	CAIREAGTGYF
TRBJ2-2	.	TRBV28	.	TGTGCCAGCAGTTTTGACAGCGGGACCGGGGAGCTGTTTTTT	CASSFDSGTGELFF
TRBJ1-2	once	TRBV5-4	TRBD1	TGTGCCAGCAGCTCCCCGACAGGGGGCCATGGCTACACCTTC	CASSSPTGGHGYTF
TRBJ1-1	few	TRBV12-5	TRBD1	TGTGCTAGTGATCCACCCAGGGGGCGTCTTTATCGGTCCGAAGCTTTCTTT	CASDPPRGRLYRSEAFF
TRBJ1-2	.	TRBV30	.	TGTGCCTGGAGTCTTCTCTGGGGCACTAACTATGGCTACACCTTC	CAWSLLWGTNYGYTF
TRBJ1-2	.	TRBV27	TRBD1	TGTGCCAGCAGTTTTCAATTGCACGCCGGGACAGGGGTGGGCTACACCTTC	CASSFQLHAGTGVGYTF
TRBJ2-4	.	TRBV7-3	TRBD2	TGTGCCAGCAGCCCAGAAGGGGTCACTAGCGCAATAGCCAAAAACATTCAGTACTTC	CASSPEGVTSAIAKNIQYF
TRBJ1-5	few	TRBV6-1	.	TGTGCCAGCAGTGAAAGCAGGGTGGGCGACCAGCCCCAGCATTTT	CASSESRVGDQPQHF
TRBJ1-1	.	TRBV14	.	TGTGCCAGCAGCCCCCGTGGCAGTGGCGGGCCGACTCCTTACACTGAAGCTTTCTTT	CASSPRGSGGPTPYTEAFF
TRBJ2-3	.	TRBV7-7	.	TGTGCTAGCAGCTTAGTAAGGGGCAGCACAGATACGCAGTATTTT	CASSLVRGSTDTQYF
TRBJ1-4	.	TRBV18	.	TGTGCCAGCTCACCTGACGAAATCGCTGGGCTGCCGGCCCCGAGGGCCTTGGATGAAAAACTGTTTTTT	CASSPDEIAGLPAPRALDEKLFF
TRBJ2-7	.	TRBV4-3	.	TGCGCCAGCAGCCAAGTTGCCCAGGGGAACTACGAGCAGTACTTC	CASSQVAQGNYEQYF
TRBJ1-1	.	TRBV19	.	TGTGCCAGTAGTATAGTCCTCAGTGAAATTAACACTGAAGCTTTCTTT	CASSIVLSEINTEAFF
TRBJ1-1	once	TRBV11-2	.	TGTGCCAGCAGCCCCCCAGGGTCGAACACTGAAGCTTTCTTT	CASSPPGSNTEAFF
TRBJ2-7	.	TRBV6-5	.	TGTGCCAGCAGTTACTCGTTGACGGGAAAGACCTACGAGCAGTACTTC	CASSYSLTGKTYEQYF
TRBJ2-3	.	TRBV5-4	.	TGTGCCAGCAGCTTGGTACTCCAGGCCACAGATACGCAGTATTTT	CASSLVLQATDTQYF
TRBJ1-2	.	TRBV7-6	TRBD1	TGTGCCAGCAGCCCGCGACCGGGACAGGGCACAAAAACCTATGGCTACACCTTC	CASSPRPGQGTKTYGYTF
TRBJ1-1	.	TRBV27	TRBD1	TGTGCCAGCAGCCCTGGGACAGGGAAAGAAGCTTTCTTT	CASSPGTGKEAFF
TRBJ1-2	.	TRBV7-2	.	TGTGCCAGCAGCTTATCCGTCCCTCACATGAATATCTATGGCTACACCTTC	CASSLSVPHMNIYGYTF
TRBJ1-4	.	TRBV25-1	.	TGTGCCAGCAGTGTCTGGGGGGGAGTTAATGAAAAACTGTTTTTT	CASSVWGGVNEKLFF
TRBJ2-7	.	TRBV6-1	TRBD1	TGTGCCAGCAGTGAATGGGACAGGGAAAAGTTGGCCCCCCCCGACGAGCAGTACTTC	CASSEWDREKLAPPDEQYF
TRBJ2-7	.	TRBV29-1	TRBD1	TGCAGCGTTGTTTATTGGAGACAGGGAGCCTACGAGCAGTACTTC	CSVVYWRQGAYEQYF
TRBJ2-2	.	TRBV10-3	TRBD1	TGTGCCATCAGTGAGTCGAGGGGCCCTGGACAGGGGGCAGCCGGGGAGCTGTTTTTT	CAISESRGPGQGAAGELFF
TRBJ1-1	.	TRBV30	TRBD1	TGTGCCTGGAGTCCCAAACCTCAGGGGGTACGTGAAGCTTTCTTT	CAWSPKPQGVREAFF
TRBJ1-1	.	TRBV14	TRBD1	TGTGCCAGCAGCCAAGGGGGGAAAGACAGGGAAATGAACACTGAAGCTTTCTTT	CASSQGGKDREMNTEAFF
TRBJ2-3	few	TRBV4-3	TRBD1	TGCGCCAGCAGCCAAGGGTCCGGGACAGGGGACACAGATACGCAGTATTTT	CASSQGSGTGDTDTQYF
TRBJ2-1	.	TRBV29-1	.	TGCAGCCTAAAACCGGTTGGCAATGAGCAGTTCTTC	CSLKPVGNEQFF
TRBJ2-1	.	TRBV15	.	TGTGCCACCAGCAAGGGGTGGCGTCCCCGCTCCTACAATGAGCAGTTCTTC	CATSKGWRPRSYNEQFF
TRBJ1-1	.	TRBV5-1	TRBD1	TGCGCCAGCAGCTCAGAGGAGGGGGCGTTCACTGAAGCTTTCTTT	CASSSEEGAFTEAFF
TRBJ1-4	.	TRBV5-1	TRBD1	TGCGCCAGCAGCCCCCACCTTGACAGGGCTGAAAAACTGTTTTTT	CASSPHLDRAEKLFF
TRBJ1-1	.	TRBV6-5	TRBD1	TGTGCCAGCAGCCTGGACAGGAAGAACACTGAAGCTTTCTTT	CASSLDRKNTEAFF
TRBJ2-3	.	TRBV25-1	.	TGTGCATCGTCTACTGGGGCGGAGTACACAGATACGCAGTATTTT	CASSTGAEYTDTQYF
TRBJ1-6	.	TRBV5-4	TRBD1	TGTGCCAGCAGCCTAGGGACAGGGGGTTCGAATTCACCCCTCCACTTT	CASSLGTGGSNSPLHF
TRBJ1-5	.	TRBV7-6	.	TGTGCCAGCAGCTTAGGGACAAGCCTTAATCAGCCCCAGCATTTT	CASSLGTSLNQPQHF
TRBJ1-2	.	TRBV10-2	.	TGCGCCAGCAGGGGCCCCTATGGCTACACCTTC	CASRGPYGYTF
TRBJ1-2	.	TRBV18	.	TGTGCCAGCTCACAGGAGTGGTACTATGGCTACACCTTC	CASSQEWYYGYTF
TRBJ1-6	.	TRBV27	.	TGTGCCAGCAGCCACACCTCCCGCGGCGGGTCCTATAATTCACCCCTCCACTTT	CASSHTSRGGSYNSPLHF
TRBJ2-2	.	TRBV4-1	TRBD1	TGCGCCAGCAGCCAAGAGCGGGACAGGGGTAACACCGGGGAGCTGTTTTTT	CASSQERDRGNTGELFF
TRBJ1-1	.	TRBV5-1	.	TGCGCCAGCAGCGGACTAAACAACCTGGGGAACACTGAAGCTTTCTTT	CASSGLNNLGNTEAFF
TRBJ2-6	.	TRBV10-3	TRBD1	TGTGCCATCAGTGAGTGGACCGGGACAGGGGTAACTGGGGCCAACGTCCTGACTTTC	CAISEWTGTGVTGANVLTF
TRBJ2-5	.	TRBV4-3	TRBD1	TGCGCCAGCGGCTATAGGGGGCAACAAGAGACCCAGTACTTC	CASGYRGQQETQYF
TRBJ1-1	.	TRBV6-5	.	TGTGCCAGCAGTGAGGGTTTGGCTTTCTTT	CASSEGLAFF